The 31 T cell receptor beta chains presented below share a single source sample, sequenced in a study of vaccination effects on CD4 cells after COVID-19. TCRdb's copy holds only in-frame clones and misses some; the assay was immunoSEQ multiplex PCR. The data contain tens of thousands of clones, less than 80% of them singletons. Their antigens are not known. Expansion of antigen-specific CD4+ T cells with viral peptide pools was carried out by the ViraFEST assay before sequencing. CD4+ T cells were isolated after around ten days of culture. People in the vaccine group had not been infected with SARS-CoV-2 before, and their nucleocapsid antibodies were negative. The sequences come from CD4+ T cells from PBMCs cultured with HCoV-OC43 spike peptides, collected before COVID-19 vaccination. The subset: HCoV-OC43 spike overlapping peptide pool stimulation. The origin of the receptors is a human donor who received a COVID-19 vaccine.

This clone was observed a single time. The CDR3 reads CASSRGTSETQYF. CDR3 sequence (DNA): TGCGCCAGCAGCCGGGGGACTAGCGAGACCCAGTACTTC. V and J are TRBV5-1 and TRBJ2-5; TRBD2 matches 9 bases. The CDR3 is 13 amino acids. V trimming: 4 bases; J trimming: 5 bases; junction bases outside the gene matches: 3. Germline V gives CDR1 SGHRS, CDR2 YFSETQ.

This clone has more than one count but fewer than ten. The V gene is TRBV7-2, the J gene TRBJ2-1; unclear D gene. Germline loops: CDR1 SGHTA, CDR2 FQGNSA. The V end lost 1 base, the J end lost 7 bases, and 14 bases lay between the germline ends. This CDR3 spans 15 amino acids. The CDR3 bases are TGTGCCAGCAGCTTAGGACCCCCAGAACTTAATGAGCAGTTCTTC. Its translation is CASSLGPPELNEQFF.

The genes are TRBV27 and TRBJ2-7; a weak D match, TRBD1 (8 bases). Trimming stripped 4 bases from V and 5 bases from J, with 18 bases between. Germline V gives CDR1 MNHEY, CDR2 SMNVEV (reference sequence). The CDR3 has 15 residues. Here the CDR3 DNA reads TGTGCCAGCAGTTCCCACCGGACAGGGAGGGACGAGCAGTACGTC. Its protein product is CASSSHRTGRDEQYV.

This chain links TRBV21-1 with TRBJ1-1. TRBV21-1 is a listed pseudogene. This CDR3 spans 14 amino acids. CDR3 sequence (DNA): TGTGCCAGCAGCAAAGACGTGAGGGGCGCTGAAGCTTTCTTT. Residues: CASSKDVRGAEAFF.

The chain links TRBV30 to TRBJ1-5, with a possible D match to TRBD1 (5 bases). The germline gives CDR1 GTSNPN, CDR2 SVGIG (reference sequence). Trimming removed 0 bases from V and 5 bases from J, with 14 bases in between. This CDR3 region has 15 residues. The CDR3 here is CAWSVSGAGYQPQHF. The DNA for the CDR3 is TGTGCCTGGAGTGTAAGTGGGGCAGGGTATCAGCCCCAGCATTTT.

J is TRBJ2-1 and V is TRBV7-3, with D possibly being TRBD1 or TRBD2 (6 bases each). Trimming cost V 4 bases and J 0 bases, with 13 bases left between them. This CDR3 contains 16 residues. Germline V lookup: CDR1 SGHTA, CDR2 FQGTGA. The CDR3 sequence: CASSSLGGDSYNEQFF. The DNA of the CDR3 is TGTGCCAGCAGCTCACTCGGGGGCGACTCCTACAATGAGCAGTTCTTC.

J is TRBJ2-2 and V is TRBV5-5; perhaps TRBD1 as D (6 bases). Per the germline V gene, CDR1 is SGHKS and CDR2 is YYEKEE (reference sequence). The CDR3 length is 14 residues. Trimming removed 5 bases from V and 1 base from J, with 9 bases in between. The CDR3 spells CASRPTGNTGELFF. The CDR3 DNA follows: TGTGCCAGCAGGCCGACAGGGAACACCGGGGAGCTGTTTTTT.

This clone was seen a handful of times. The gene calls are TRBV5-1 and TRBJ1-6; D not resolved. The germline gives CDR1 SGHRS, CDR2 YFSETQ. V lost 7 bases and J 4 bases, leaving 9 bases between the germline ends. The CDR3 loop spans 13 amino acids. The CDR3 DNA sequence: TGCGCCAGCCGTTCGGAGTATAATTCACCCCTCCACTTT. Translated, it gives CASRSEYNSPLHF.

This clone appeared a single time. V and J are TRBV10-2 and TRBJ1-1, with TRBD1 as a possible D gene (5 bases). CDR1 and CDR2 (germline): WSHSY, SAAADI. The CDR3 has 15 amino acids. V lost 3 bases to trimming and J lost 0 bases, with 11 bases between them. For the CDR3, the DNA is TGCGCCAGCAGTGATACAGGATATCTGAACACTGAAGCTTTCTTT. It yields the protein CASSDTGYLNTEAFF.

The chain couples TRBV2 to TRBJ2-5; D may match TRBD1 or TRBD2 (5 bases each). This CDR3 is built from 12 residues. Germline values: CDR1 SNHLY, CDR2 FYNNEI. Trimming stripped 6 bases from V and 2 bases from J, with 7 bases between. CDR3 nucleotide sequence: TGTGCCAGCAGGGGGGATCAAGAGACCCAGTACTTC. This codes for CASRGDQETQYF.

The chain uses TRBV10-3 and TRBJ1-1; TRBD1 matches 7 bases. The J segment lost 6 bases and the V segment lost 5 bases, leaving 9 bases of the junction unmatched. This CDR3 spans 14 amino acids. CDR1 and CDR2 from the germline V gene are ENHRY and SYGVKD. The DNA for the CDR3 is TGTGCCATCAGTAGACAGGGTCTAGGAGCTGAAGCTTTCTTT. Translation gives CAISRQGLGAEAFF.

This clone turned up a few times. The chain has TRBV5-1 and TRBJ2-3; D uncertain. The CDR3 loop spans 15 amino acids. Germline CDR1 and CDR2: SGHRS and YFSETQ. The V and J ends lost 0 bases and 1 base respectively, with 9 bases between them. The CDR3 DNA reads TGCGCCAGCAGCTTGGAAGATAGCCGCACAGATACGCAGTATTTT. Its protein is CASSLEDSRTDTQYF.

CDR3: CASSLGPGEGEQYV. The CDR3, as DNA: TGTGCCAGCAGCTTGGGTCCAGGGGAAGGGGAGCAGTACGTC. V is TRBV5-4 and J is TRBJ2-7, with D possibly matching TRBD1 (6 bases). Per the germline V gene, CDR1 is SGHNT and CDR2 is YYREEE (reference sequence). The CDR3 runs 14 residues. V lost 0 bases, J lost 7 bases, and 14 bases lay in between.

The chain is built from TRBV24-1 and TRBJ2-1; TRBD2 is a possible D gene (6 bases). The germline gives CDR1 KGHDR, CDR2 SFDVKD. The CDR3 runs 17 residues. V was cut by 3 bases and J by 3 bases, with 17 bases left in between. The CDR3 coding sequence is TGTGCCACCAGTGATAAAGCCGGGACTGTTCTCTACAATGAGCAGTTCTTC. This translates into CATSDKAGTVLYNEQFF.

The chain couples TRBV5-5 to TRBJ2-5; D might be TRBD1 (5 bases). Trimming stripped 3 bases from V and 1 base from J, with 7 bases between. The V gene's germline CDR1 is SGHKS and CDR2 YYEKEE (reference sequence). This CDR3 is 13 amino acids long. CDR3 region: CASSSTAQETQYF. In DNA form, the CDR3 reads TGTGCCAGCAGCTCGACAGCCCAAGAGACCCAGTACTTC.

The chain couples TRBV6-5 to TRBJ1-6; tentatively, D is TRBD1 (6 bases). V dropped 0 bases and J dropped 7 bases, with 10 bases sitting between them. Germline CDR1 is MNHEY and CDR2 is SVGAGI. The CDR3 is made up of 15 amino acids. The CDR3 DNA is TGTGCCAGCAGTTACTCGACAGGTAGAAATTCACCCCTCCACTTT. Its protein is CASSYSTGRNSPLHF.

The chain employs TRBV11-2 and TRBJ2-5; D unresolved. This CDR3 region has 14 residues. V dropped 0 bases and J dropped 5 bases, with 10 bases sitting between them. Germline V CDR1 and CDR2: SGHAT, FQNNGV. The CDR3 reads CASSLEARRETQYF. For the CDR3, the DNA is TGTGCCAGCAGCTTAGAGGCAAGGCGGGAGACCCAGTACTTC.

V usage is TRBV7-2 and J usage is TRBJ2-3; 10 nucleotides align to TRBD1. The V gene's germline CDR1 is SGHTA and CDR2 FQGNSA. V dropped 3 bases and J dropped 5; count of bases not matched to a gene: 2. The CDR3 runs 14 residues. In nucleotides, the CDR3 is TGTGCCAGCAGCTTCGACAGGGGGCAAGATACGCAGTATTTT. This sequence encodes CASSFDRGQDTQYF.

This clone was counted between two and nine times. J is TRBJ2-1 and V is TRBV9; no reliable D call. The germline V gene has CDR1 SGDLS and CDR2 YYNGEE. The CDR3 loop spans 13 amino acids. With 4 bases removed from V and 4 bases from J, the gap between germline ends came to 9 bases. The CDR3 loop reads CASSPTGYNEQFF. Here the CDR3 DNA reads TGTGCCAGCAGCCCCACCGGTTACAATGAGCAGTTCTTC.

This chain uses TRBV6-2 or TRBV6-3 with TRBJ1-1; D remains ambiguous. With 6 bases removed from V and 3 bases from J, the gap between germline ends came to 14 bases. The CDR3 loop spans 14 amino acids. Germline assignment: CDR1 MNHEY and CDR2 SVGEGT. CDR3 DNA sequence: TGTGCCAGCAGCCAAACATTGTCTTACACTGAAGCTTTCTTT. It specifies CASSQTLSYTEAFF.

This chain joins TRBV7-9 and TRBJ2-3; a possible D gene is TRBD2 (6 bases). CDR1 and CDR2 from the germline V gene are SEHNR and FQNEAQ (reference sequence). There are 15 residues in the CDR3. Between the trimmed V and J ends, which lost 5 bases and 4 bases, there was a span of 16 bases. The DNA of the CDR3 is TGTGCCAGCAGCCGCCCGGGTAGCGGTGCAGATACGCAGTATTTT. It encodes CASSRPGSGADTQYF.

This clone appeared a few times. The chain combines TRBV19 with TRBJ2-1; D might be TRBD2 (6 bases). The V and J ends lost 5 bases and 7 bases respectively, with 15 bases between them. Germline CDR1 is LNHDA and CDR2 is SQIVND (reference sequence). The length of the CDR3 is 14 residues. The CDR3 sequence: CASSVDGGYNEQFF. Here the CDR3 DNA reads TGTGCCAGTAGTGTGGACGGAGGGTATAATGAGCAGTTCTTC. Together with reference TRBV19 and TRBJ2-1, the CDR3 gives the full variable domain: DGGITQSPKYLFRKEGQNVTLSCEQNLNHDAMYWYRQDPGQGLRLIYYSQIVNDFQKGDIAEGYSVSREKKESFPLTVTSAQKNPTAFYLCASSVDGGYNEQFFGPGTRLTVL.

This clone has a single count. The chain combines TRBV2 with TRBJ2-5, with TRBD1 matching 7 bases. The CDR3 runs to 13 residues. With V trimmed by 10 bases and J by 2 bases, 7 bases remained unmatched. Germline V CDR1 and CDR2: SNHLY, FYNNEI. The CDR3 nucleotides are TGTGCCACCCGTAGGGGACAGCAAGAGACCCAGTACTTC. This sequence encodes CATRRGQQETQYF.

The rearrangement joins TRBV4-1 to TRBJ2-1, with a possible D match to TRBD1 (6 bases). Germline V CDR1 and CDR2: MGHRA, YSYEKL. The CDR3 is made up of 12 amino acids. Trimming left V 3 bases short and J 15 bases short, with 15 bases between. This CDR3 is CASSHLGGTSFF. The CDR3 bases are TGCGCCAGCAGCCATTTAGGGGGAACGTCGTTCTTC.

The CDR3 nucleotides read TGCGCCAGCAGCCAAGGTTCGCGGACTGGGGCCAACGTCCTGACTTTC. This encodes CASSQGSRTGANVLTF. V is TRBV4-3 and J is TRBJ2-6; D gene unclear. Trimming pared 1 base from V and 2 bases from J, leaving 9 bases between. The germline V gene encodes CDR1 LGHNA and CDR2 YSLEER. This CDR3 has 16 residues.

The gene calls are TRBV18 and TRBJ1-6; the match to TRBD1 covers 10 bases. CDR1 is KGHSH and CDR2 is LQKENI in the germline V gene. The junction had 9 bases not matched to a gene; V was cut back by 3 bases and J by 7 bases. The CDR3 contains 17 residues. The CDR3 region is CASSPIGTGALNSPLHF. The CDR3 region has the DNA TGTGCCAGCTCACCTATCGGGACAGGGGCTTTAAATTCACCCCTCCACTTT.

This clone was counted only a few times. The DNA for the CDR3 is TGCGCCAGCAGCTTGGACGGGCAGGACACTGAAGCTTTCTTT. Protein: CASSLDGQDTEAFF. V is TRBV5-1 and J is TRBJ1-1, with D uncertain. Germline loops: CDR1 SGHRS, CDR2 YFSETQ. V dropped 0 bases and J dropped 3 bases, with 9 bases sitting between them. The CDR3 covers 14 residues.

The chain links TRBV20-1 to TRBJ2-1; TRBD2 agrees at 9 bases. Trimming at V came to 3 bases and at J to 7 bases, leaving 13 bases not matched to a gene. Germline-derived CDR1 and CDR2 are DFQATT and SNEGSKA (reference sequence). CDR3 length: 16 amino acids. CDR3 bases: TGCAGTGCTAGTCGTCCCGGGACTAGCAGGAGGAATGAGCAGTTCTTC. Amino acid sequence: CSASRPGTSRRNEQFF.

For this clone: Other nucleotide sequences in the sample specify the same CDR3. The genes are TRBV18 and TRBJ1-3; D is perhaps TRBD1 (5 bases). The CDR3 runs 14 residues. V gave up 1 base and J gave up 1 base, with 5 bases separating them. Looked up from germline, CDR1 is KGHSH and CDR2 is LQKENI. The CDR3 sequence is CASSPQGSGNTIYF. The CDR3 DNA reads TGTGCCAGCTCACCACAGGGGTCTGGAAACACCATATATTTT.

CDR3 residues: CASSSKRGASYEQYV. CDR3 in DNA: TGTGCCAGCAGCTCTAAGCGGGGGGCCTCCTACGAGCAGTACGTC. The J gene is TRBJ2-7, the V gene TRBV5-6; the match to TRBD2 covers 9 bases. V gave up 3 bases and J gave up 0 bases; unmatched junction bases: 4. From germline, CDR1 is SGHDT and CDR2 YYEEEE. The CDR3 is 15 amino acids.

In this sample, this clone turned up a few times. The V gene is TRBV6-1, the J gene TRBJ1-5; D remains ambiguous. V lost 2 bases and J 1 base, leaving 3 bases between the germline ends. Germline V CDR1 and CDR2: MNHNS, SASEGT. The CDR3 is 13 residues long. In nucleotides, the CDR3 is TGTGCCAGCAGTGAACGAAGCAATCAGCCCCAGCATTTT. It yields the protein CASSERSNQPQHF.